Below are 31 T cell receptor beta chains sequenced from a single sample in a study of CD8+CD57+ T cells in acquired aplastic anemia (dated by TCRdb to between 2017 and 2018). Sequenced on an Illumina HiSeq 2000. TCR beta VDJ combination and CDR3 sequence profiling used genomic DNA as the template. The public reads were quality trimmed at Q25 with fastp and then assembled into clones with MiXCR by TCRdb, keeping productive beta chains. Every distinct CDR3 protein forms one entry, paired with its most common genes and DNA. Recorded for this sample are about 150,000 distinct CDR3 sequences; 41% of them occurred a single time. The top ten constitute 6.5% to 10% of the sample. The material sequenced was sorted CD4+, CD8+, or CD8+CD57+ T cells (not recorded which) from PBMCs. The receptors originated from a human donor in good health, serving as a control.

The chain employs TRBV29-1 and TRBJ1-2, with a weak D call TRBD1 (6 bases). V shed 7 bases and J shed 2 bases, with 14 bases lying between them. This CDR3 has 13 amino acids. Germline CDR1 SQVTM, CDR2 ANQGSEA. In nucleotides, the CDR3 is TGCAGCGCCGGAAGGGGGGGGAACTATGGCTACACCTTC. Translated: CSAGRGGNYGYTF.

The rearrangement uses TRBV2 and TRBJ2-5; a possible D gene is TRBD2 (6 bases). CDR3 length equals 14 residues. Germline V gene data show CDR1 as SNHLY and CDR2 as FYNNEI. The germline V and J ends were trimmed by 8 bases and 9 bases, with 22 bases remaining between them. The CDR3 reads CASGPGLLNQPQYF. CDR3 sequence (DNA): TGTGCCAGCGGCCCGGGACTCCTGAATCAGCCCCAGTACTTC.

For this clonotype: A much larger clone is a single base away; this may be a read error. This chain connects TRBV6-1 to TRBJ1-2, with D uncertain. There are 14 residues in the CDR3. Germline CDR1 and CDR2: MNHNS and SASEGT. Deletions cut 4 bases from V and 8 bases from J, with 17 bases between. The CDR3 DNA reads TGTGCCAGCAGTGGAGCGTGGCAGGTCGGCGGCTACACCTTC. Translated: CASSGAWQVGGYTF.

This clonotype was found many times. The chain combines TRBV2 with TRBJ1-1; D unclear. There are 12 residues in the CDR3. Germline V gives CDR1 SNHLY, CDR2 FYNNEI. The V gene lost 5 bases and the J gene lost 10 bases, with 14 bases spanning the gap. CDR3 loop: CASSPSSGRAFF. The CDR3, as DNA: TGTGCCAGCAGTCCCTCTTCCGGGAGAGCTTTCTTT.

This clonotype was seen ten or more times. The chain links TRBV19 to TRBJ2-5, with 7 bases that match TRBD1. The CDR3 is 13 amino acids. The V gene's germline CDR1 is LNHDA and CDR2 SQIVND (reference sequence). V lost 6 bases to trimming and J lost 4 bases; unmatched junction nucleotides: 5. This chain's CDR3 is CASRKTGSETQYF. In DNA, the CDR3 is TGTGCCAGTAGGAAGACAGGGTCAGAGACCCAGTACTTC.

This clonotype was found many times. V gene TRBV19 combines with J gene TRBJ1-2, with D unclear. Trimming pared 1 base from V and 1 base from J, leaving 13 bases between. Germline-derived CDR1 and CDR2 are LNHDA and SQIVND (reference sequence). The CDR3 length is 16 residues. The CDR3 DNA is TGTGCCAGTAGTATAGCGGTCGGGTCCGTTAACTATGGCTACACCTTC. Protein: CASSIAVGSVNYGYTF.

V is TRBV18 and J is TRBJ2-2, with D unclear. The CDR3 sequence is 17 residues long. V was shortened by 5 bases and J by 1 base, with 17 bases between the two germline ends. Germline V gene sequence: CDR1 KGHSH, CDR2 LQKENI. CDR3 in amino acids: CASSSTVATENTGELFF. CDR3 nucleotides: TGTGCCAGCTCAAGTACCGTTGCGACCGAGAACACCGGGGAGCTGTTTTTT.

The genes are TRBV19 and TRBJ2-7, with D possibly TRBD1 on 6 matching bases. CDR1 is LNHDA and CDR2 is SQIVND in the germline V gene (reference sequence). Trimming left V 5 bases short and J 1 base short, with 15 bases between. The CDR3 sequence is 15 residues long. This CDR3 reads CASSLFPGQSYEQYF. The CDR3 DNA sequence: TGTGCCAGTAGTCTATTCCCCGGACAGTCCTACGAGCAGTACTTC.

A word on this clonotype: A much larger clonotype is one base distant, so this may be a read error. The CDR3 is CASSPREGLDEQFF. CDR3 sequence (DNA): TGTGCCAGCAGCCCCCGAGAGGGCCTCGATGAGCAGTTCTTC. This chain joins TRBV2 and TRBJ2-1; tentatively, D is TRBD2 (5 bases). From germline, CDR1 is SNHLY and CDR2 FYNNEI. The CDR3 spans 14 residues. The V gene lost 6 bases and the J gene lost 8 bases, with 17 bases spanning the gap.

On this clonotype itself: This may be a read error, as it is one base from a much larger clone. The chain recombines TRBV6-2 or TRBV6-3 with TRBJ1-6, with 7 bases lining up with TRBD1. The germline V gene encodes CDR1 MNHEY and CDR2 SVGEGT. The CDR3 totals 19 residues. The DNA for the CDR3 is TGTGCCAGCAGTTACTCCATCCGGTCAGGGGGAGCTTATAATTCACCCCTCCGCTTT. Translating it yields CASSYSIRSGGAYNSPLRF.

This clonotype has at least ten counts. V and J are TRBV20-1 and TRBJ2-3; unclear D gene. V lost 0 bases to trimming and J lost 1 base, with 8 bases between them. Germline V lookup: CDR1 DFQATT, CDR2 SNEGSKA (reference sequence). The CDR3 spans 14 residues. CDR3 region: CSARDPGRTDTQYF. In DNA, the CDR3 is TGCAGTGCTAGAGATCCCGGACGCACAGATACGCAGTATTTT.

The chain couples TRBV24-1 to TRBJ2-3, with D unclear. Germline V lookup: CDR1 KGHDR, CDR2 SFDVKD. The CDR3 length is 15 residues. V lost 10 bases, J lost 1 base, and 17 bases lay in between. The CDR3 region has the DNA TGTGCCACGGGTGGACCAGAGACACGCACAGATACGCAGTATTTT. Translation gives CATGGPETRTDTQYF.

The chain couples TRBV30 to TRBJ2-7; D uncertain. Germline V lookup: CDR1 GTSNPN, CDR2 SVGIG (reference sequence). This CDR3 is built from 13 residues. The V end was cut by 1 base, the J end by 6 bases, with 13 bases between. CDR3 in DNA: TGTGCCTGGAGTGGATTCCCCCGATCCGAGCAGTACTTC. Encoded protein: CAWSGFPRSEQYF. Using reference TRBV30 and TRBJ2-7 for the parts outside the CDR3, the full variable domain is SQTIHQWPATLVQPVGSPLSLECTVEGTSNPNLYWYRQAAGRGLQLLFYSVGIGQISSEVPQNLSASRPQDRQFILSSKKLLLSDSGFYLCAWSGFPRSEQYFGPGTRLTVT.

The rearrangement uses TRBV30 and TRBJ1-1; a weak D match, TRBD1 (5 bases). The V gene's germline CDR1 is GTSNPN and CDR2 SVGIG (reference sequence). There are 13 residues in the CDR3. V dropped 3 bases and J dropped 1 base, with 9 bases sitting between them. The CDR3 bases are TGTGCCTGGAGGCGGGGCCCGAACACTGAAGCTTTCTTT. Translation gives CAWRRGPNTEAFF.

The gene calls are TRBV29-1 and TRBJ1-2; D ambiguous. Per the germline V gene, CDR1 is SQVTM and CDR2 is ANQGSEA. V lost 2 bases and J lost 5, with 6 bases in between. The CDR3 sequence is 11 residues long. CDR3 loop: CSVESAYGYTF. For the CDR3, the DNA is TGCAGCGTTGAATCCGCGTATGGCTACACCTTC.

The CDR3 region is CSAREGGSNQPQHF. The CDR3 DNA reads as TGCAGTGCTAGAGAGGGGGGTTCCAATCAGCCCCAGCATTTT. The chain combines TRBV20-1 with TRBJ1-5; D perhaps matches TRBD1 (5 bases). The CDR3 has 14 residues. Germline V gene lookup returns CDR1 DFQATT and CDR2 SNEGSKA (reference sequence). V was trimmed by 0 bases and J by 3 bases, leaving 9 bases between them.

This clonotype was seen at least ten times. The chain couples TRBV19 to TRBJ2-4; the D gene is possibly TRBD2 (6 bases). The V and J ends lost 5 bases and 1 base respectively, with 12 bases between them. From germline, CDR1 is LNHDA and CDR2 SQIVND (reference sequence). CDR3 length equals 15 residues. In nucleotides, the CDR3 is TGTGCCAGTAGTTCAGCGGGCCCGGCCAAAAACATTCAGTACTTC. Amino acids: CASSSAGPAKNIQYF. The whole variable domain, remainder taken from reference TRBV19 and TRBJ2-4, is DGGITQSPKYLFRKEGQNVTLSCEQNLNHDAMYWYRQDPGQGLRLIYYSQIVNDFQKGDIAEGYSVSREKKESFPLTVTSAQKNPTAFYLCASSSAGPAKNIQYFGAGTRLSVL.

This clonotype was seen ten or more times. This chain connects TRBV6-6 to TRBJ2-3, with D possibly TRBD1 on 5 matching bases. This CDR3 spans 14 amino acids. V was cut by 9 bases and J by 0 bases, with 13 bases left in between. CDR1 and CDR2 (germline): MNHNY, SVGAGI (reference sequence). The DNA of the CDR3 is TGTGCCAGTAAAAGGGGCACTAGCACAGATACGCAGTATTTT. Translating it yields CASKRGTSTDTQYF.

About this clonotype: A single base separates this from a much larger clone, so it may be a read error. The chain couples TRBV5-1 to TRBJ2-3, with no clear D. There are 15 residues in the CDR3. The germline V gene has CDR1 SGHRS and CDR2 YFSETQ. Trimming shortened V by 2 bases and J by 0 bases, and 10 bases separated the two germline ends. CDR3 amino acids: CASSLPGRSTDTQYF. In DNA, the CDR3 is TGCGCCAGCAGCTTACCGGGCAGGAGCACAGATACGCAGTATTTT. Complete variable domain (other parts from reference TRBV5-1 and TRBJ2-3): KAGVTQTPRYLIKTRGQQVTLSCSPISGHRSVSWYQQTPGQGLQFLFEYFSETQRNKGNFPGRFSGRQFSNSRSEMNVSTLELGDSALYLCASSLPGRSTDTQYFGPGTRLTVL.

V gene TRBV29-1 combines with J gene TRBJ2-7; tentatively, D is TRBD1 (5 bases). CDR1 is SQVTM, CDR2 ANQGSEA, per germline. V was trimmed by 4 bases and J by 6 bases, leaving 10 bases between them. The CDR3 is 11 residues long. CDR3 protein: CSVGGTGEQYF. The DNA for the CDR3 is TGCAGCGTTGGGGGCACTGGCGAGCAGTACTTC.

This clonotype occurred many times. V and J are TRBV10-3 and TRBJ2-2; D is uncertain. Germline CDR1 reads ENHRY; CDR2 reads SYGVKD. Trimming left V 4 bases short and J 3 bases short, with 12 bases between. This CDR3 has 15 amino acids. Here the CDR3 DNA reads TGTGCCATCAGTGGGGAAGGATTTTACACCGGGGAGCTGTTTTTT. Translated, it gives CAISGEGFYTGELFF.

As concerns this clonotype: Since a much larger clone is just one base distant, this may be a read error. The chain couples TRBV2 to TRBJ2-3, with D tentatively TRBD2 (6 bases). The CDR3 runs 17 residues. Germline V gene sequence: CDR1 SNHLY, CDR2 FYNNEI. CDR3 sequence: CACSVSGLLARTDTQYF. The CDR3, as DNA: TGTGCCTGCAGTGTGTCTGGTCTTCTAGCGCGCACAGATACGCAGTATTTT.

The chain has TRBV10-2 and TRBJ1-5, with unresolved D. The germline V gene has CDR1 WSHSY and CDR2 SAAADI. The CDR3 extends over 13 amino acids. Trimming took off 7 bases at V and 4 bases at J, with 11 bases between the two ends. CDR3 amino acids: CASNHLGNQPQHF. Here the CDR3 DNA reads TGCGCCAGCAATCATCTAGGGAATCAGCCCCAGCATTTT.

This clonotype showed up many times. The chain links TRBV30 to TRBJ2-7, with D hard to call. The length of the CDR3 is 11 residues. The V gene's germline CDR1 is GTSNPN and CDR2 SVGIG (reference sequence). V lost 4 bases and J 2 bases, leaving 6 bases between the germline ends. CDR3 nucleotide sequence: TGTGCCTGGACCTCGCCCTACGAGCAGTACTTC. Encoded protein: CAWTSPYEQYF.

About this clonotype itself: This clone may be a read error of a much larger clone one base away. The CDR3 bases are TGCGCCAGCGGCTTGGCGGGGTTAGAAGTAGGCCACCCCCCGAATGAAAAACTGTTTTTT. Translating gives CASGLAGLEVGHPPNEKLFF. V is TRBV5-1 and J is TRBJ1-4; no reliable D call. The CDR3 is made up of 20 amino acids. Germline lookup yields CDR1 SGHRS and CDR2 YFSETQ.

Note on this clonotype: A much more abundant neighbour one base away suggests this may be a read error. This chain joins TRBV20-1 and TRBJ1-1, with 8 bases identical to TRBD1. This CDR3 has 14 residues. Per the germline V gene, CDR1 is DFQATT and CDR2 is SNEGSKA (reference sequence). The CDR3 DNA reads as TGCAGTGCTCGGACAGGGTCGGGGAACGCTGAAGCTTTCTTT. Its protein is CSARTGSGNAEAFF.

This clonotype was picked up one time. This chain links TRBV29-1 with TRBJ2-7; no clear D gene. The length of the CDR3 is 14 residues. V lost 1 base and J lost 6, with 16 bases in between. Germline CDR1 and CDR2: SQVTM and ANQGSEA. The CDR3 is CSVEGGGPSVEQYF. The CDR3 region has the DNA TGCAGCGTTGAAGGGGGTGGCCCATCCGTCGAGCAGTACTTC.

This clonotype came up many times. CDR3 in amino acids: CASSFRGVGTEAFF. The CDR3 region has the DNA TGCGCCAGCAGCTTCAGGGGGGTAGGGACTGAAGCTTTCTTT. The genes are TRBV5-1 and TRBJ1-1, with 7 bases aligning to TRBD1. The CDR3 length is 14 residues. Germline values: CDR1 SGHRS, CDR2 YFSETQ. Losses at the gene ends were 2 bases for V and 5 bases for J; bases not matched to a gene: 6.

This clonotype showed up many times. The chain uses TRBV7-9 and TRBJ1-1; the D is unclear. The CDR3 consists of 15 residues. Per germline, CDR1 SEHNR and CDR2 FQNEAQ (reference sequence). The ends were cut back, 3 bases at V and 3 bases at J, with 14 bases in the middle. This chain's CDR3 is CASSFYGYGDTEAFF. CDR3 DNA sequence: TGTGCCAGCAGCTTTTACGGGTACGGGGACACTGAAGCTTTCTTT.

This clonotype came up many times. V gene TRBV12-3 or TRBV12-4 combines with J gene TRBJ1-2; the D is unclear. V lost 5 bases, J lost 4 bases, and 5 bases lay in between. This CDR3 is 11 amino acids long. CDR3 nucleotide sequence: TGTGCCAGCAGTCAACTCTATGGCTACACCTTC. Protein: CASSQLYGYTF.

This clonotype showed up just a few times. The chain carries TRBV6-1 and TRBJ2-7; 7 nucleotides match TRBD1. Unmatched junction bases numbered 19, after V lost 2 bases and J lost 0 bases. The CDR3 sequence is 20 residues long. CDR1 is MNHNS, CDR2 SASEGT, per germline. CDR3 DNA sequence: TGTGCCAGCAGTGAAAAGGACAGGCTTGTAAGTACCCTGAGCTCCTACGAGCAGTACTTC. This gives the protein CASSEKDRLVSTLSSYEQYF.